Presented here are 16 T cell receptor beta chains from one specimen sequenced in a study of T-cell memory formation after mild COVID-19. Each CDR3 protein is one row after TCRdb ran MiXCR on the 5' RACE reads. Counted here are roughly 400,000 distinct CDR3 sequences, around 17% occurring once; the ten biggest clones make up 20% to 25%. Material for sequencing was PBMCs or a T cell subset sorted from them (not recorded which). The receptor source for this set is a man between 18 and 29 years old who had mild COVID-19 (a few samples of this study predate the infection). Cell type and time point are not known.

This clonotype has only a few counts. As DNA, the CDR3 is TGTGCCAGCAGCTTGGGACCCATTTCACCCCTCCACTTT. It yields the protein CASSLGPISPLHF. The chain recombines TRBV7-6 with TRBJ1-6, with a tentative D call TRBD1 (5 bases). The CDR3 extends over 13 amino acids. Germline CDR1 reads SGHVS; CDR2 reads FNYEAQ. V was cut by 3 bases and J by 9 bases, with 9 bases left in between.

The chain couples TRBV5-1 to TRBJ2-3; D might be TRBD1 (6 bases). CDR1 and CDR2 from the germline V gene are SGHRS and YFSETQ. CDR3 length: 16 amino acids. V was pared by 4 bases and J by 2 bases, with 17 bases between. Written as DNA, the CDR3 is TGCGCCAGCAGCCTATCCGGGACACGAGCCACAGATACGCAGTATTTT. This translates into CASSLSGTRATDTQYF.

This clonotype has a handful of counts. The chain combines TRBV5-1 with TRBJ2-3; 13 bases map to TRBD2. The V segment lost 7 bases and the J segment 4 bases; nucleotides outside the gene matches: 6. CDR3 size: 15 residues. The germline V gene has CDR1 SGHRS and CDR2 YFSETQ. CDR3 residues: CASQLAGGPADTQYF. For the CDR3, the DNA is TGCGCCAGCCAACTAGCGGGGGGGCCGGCAGATACGCAGTATTTT.

V gene TRBV2 combines with J gene TRBJ2-5; unclear D gene. The V end was cut by 4 bases, the J end by 4 bases, with 16 bases between. The germline CDR1 and CDR2 sequences are SNHLY and FYNNEI. The CDR3 consists of 15 residues. The CDR3, as DNA: TGTGCCAGCAGTGTCCAAGGATCAAAGGGAGAGACCCAGTACTTC. It encodes CASSVQGSKGETQYF.

This clonotype occurred a few times. The V gene is TRBV4-2, the J gene TRBJ2-7, with unresolved D. Germline lookup yields CDR1 LGHNA and CDR2 YNFKEQ. The CDR3 has 16 residues. With 4 bases removed from V and 0 bases from J, the gap between germline ends came to 16 bases. CDR3 loop: CASSPVTAESSYEQYF. DNA of the CDR3: TGTGCCAGCAGCCCCGTGACGGCGGAGAGCTCCTACGAGCAGTACTTC.

The V gene is TRBV6-5, the J gene TRBJ2-1; TRBD1 matches at 8 bases. Germline assignment: CDR1 MNHEY and CDR2 SVGAGI. The CDR3 length is 16 residues. V lost 2 bases to trimming and J lost 7 bases; unmatched junction nucleotides: 10. In DNA form, the CDR3 reads TGTGCCAGCAGTTACGCTGGAGGACAGGGTATTAATGAGCAGTTCTTC. Translation gives CASSYAGGQGINEQFF.

This clonotype was recorded a few times. This rearrangement joins TRBV20-1 to TRBJ2-1; 11 bases are shared with TRBD2. Germline CDR1 reads DFQATT; CDR2 reads SNEGSKA (reference sequence). This CDR3 has 15 amino acids. The V and J ends lost 5 bases and 4 bases, in that order; junction bases with no gene match: 7. The CDR3 reads CSADPGLAVYNEQFF. CDR3 nucleotide sequence: TGCAGTGCTGATCCGGGACTAGCGGTATACAATGAGCAGTTCTTC.

The chain joins TRBV12-3 or TRBV12-4 to TRBJ2-1; D might be TRBD1 (6 bases). Trimming cost V 6 bases and J 0 bases, with 18 bases left between them. This CDR3 contains 17 residues. The DNA of the CDR3 is TGTGCCAGCAGGGGGGCCCGGCAGCCCCACTCCTACAATGAGCAGTTCTTC. This translates into CASRGARQPHSYNEQFF.

The chain carries TRBV5-1 and TRBJ1-2; a weak D match, TRBD1 (5 bases). Germline CDR1 and CDR2: SGHRS and YFSETQ. The V and J ends lost 1 base and 4 bases respectively, with 8 bases between them. The CDR3 is 13 residues long. CDR3 loop: CASSLSQAYGYTF. The DNA for the CDR3 is TGCGCCAGCAGCTTGTCACAGGCCTATGGCTACACCTTC. Based on the CDR3 plus reference TRBV5-1 and TRBJ1-2, the full variable domain is KAGVTQTPRYLIKTRGQQVTLSCSPISGHRSVSWYQQTPGQGLQFLFEYFSETQRNKGNFPGRFSGRQFSNSRSEMNVSTLELGDSALYLCASSLSQAYGYTFGSGTRLTVV.

V and J are TRBV19 and TRBJ2-2, with 9 bases aligning to TRBD1. The germline CDR1 and CDR2 sequences are LNHDA and SQIVND (reference sequence). Trimming cost V 6 bases and J 5 bases; bases outside gene matches: 7. This CDR3 contains 15 residues. The CDR3 here is CASSPQGASTGELFF. DNA of the CDR3: TGTGCCAGTAGCCCACAGGGGGCTTCGACCGGGGAGCTGTTTTTT.

This chain's CDR3 is CASSSTIGLAGQETQYF. The CDR3 nucleotides are TGTGCCAGCAGCTCGACCATCGGACTAGCGGGACAAGAGACCCAGTACTTC. The rearrangement uses TRBV5-6 and TRBJ2-5; 12 bases match TRBD2. Germline V gives CDR1 SGHDT, CDR2 YYEEEE. V dropped 3 bases and J dropped 2; count of bases not matched to a gene: 8. The CDR3 consists of 17 residues.

In this sample, this clonotype turned up a few times. This chain joins TRBV12-3 or TRBV12-4 and TRBJ1-4; 7 nucleotides match TRBD1. The J segment lost 3 bases and the V segment lost 7 bases, leaving 5 bases of the junction unmatched. The CDR3 is made up of 14 amino acids. In DNA, the CDR3 is TGTGCCAGCACCTCCGGGACAGCTAATGAAAAACTGTTTTTT. This encodes CASTSGTANEKLFF.

This clonotype has a handful of counts. This chain's CDR3 is CASTSSSRGQETQYF. The CDR3 region has the DNA TGTGCCAGCACCTCCTCCTCCCGGGGTCAAGAGACCCAGTACTTC. V and J are TRBV6-5 and TRBJ2-5, with D tentatively TRBD2 (5 bases). The CDR3 has 15 amino acids. CDR1 MNHEY and CDR2 SVGAGI come from the germline V gene. Trimming took 7 bases from V and 2 from J, leaving 17 bases between them.

The chain recombines TRBV20-1 with TRBJ2-3, with unresolved D. The CDR3 covers 11 residues. The ends were cut back, 5 bases at V and 6 bases at J, with 9 bases in the middle. CDR1 and CDR2 (germline): DFQATT, SNEGSKA (reference sequence). In DNA, the CDR3 is TGCAGTGCTTCATTGGGTGATACGCAGTATTTT. It yields the protein CSASLGDTQYF.

This clonotype showed up many times. The chain joins TRBV12-3 or TRBV12-4 to TRBJ2-7, with D unresolved. The CDR3 contains 14 residues. Trimming took off 3 bases at V and 2 bases at J, with 11 bases between the two ends. In nucleotides, the CDR3 is TGTGCCAGCAGTTTTTCGGACGGAACCTACGAGCAGTACTTC. It yields the protein CASSFSDGTYEQYF.

This clonotype was seen only a few times. V usage is TRBV12-3 or TRBV12-4 and J usage is TRBJ2-3; TRBD2 agrees at 8 bases. The trim removed 6 bases at V and 6 bases at J, leaving 17 bases unmatched. The CDR3 covers 17 residues. The CDR3 region has the DNA TGTGCCAGCAGCCCACCCGGGGCTAGCGGGTCAGGTGATACGCAGTATTTT. It is translated as CASSPPGASGSGDTQYF.